This T cell receptor beta chain emerged from a study of cytomegalovirus exposure and HLA in healthy donors. The method was immunoSEQ multiplex PCR; TCRdb's version includes in-frame clones alone and lacks a portion of them. The data show some 150,000 clones, about 91% seen once. There are 17 residues in the CDR3. CDR1 and CDR2 from the germline V gene are MNHEY and SMNVEV (reference sequence). V lost 1 base and J lost 3; bases outside the gene matches: 11. The rearrangement links TRBV27 to TRBJ2-5, with TRBD2 matching over 7 bases. This sequence was found in a woman between 18 and 29 years old in good health and CMV-seropositive. The sequencing sample was made of PBMCs. The DNA of the CDR3 is TGTGCCAGCAGTTTATATCGGGGGGTGGCGGGTGAAGAGACCCAGTACTTC. The encoded protein is CASSLYRGVAGEETQYF.